The 27 T cell receptor beta chains below were found in one sample sequenced in a study of blood T cell repertoires in COVID-19. Assay: immunoSEQ multiplex PCR; the TCRdb copy retains only in-frame clones and omits some. Of around 450,000 clones listed, about 90% were seen once; the top ten hold approximately 2%. Source material: PBMCs or T cells enriched from blood (not recorded which). Receptors originate from a woman between 18 and 29 years old with acute COVID-19.

This chain connects TRBV29-1 to TRBJ1-5, with D possibly being TRBD1 (6 bases). Germline loops: CDR1 SQVTM, CDR2 ANQGSEA. This CDR3 has 16 residues. Trimming cost V 4 bases and J 1 base, with 17 bases left between them. The CDR3 loop reads CSVGVSGAQSNQPQHF. DNA for the CDR3: TGCAGCGTTGGGGTGTCAGGGGCTCAGAGCAATCAGCCCCAGCATTTT.

This clone was seen a single time. The chain couples TRBV24-1 to TRBJ2-3, with D possibly matching TRBD2 (6 bases). V dropped 3 bases and J dropped 3 bases, with 12 bases sitting between them. Germline V gene data show CDR1 as KGHDR and CDR2 as SFDVKD. CDR3 length: 15 amino acids. The CDR3 DNA sequence: TGTGCCACCAGTGATGCTGGGACTCGAACAGATACGCAGTATTTT. It yields the protein CATSDAGTRTDTQYF.

The chain joins TRBV7-3 to TRBJ2-1; 10 positions agree with TRBD2. CDR3 length: 15 residues. Germline V gene data show CDR1 as SGHTA and CDR2 as FQGTGA. The ends lost 5 bases at V and 5 bases at J; junction bases unmatched: 6. CDR3 in amino acids: CASSPSGLADNEQFF. The CDR3 nucleotides read TGTGCCAGCAGCCCTTCCGGACTAGCGGACAATGAGCAGTTCTTC.

The chain couples TRBV7-3 to TRBJ2-2, with 7 bases identical to TRBD2. This CDR3 comprises 16 residues. V lost 2 bases to trimming and J lost 7 bases; unmatched junction nucleotides: 10. The V gene's germline CDR1 is SGHTA and CDR2 FQGTGA. The CDR3 nucleotides are TGTGCCAGCAGCTTAGTACCTCCCGGGGGGATCGGGGAGCTGTTTTTT. This translates into CASSLVPPGGIGELFF.

Points on this clone: The junction departs from germline at one end; a sequencing error may be responsible. The chain has TRBV18 and TRBJ1-2; 7 bases match TRBD1. Germline V gene data show CDR1 as KGHSH and CDR2 as LQKENI. The CDR3 extends over 14 amino acids. DNA of the CDR3: TGTGCCAGCTCACCCCAACAGGGGTACTACGGCTACACCTTC. Amino acids: CASSPQQGYYGYTF.

The genes are TRBV6-5 and TRBJ2-7; D perhaps matches TRBD2 (5 bases). CDR3 size: 14 residues. The V and J ends lost 7 bases and 2 bases respectively, with 15 bases between them. Germline values: CDR1 MNHEY, CDR2 SVGAGI. CDR3 sequence: CASKQTRVTYEQYF. The CDR3, as DNA: TGTGCCAGCAAACAAACGCGGGTTACCTACGAGCAGTACTTC.

The chain employs TRBV6-1 and TRBJ1-2; 10 nucleotides match TRBD1. This CDR3 contains 14 residues. V lost 3 bases, J lost 4 bases, and 2 bases stayed unmatched. Per germline, CDR1 MNHNS and CDR2 SASEGT. The CDR3 sequence: CASSDRDRGYGYTF. DNA for the CDR3: TGTGCCAGCAGTGACCGGGACAGGGGCTATGGCTACACCTTC.

The chain carries TRBV27 and TRBJ1-3, with D unclear. Germline V gene sequence: CDR1 MNHEY, CDR2 SMNVEV (reference sequence). The CDR3 has 15 amino acids. Trimming pared 7 bases from V and 0 bases from J, leaving 13 bases between. The CDR3 region has the DNA TGTGCCAGCAAGGGCGGAGGTTACTCTGGAAACACCATATATTTT. Its translation: CASKGGGYSGNTIYF.

This rearrangement joins TRBV19 to TRBJ1-6; D unclear. The CDR3 has 14 amino acids. Deletions cut 4 bases from V and 7 bases from J, with 11 bases between. The germline CDR1 and CDR2 sequences are LNHDA and SQIVND (reference sequence). The DNA for the CDR3 is TGTGCCAGTAGTACAAGGACTGCGAATTCACCCCTCCACTTT. Translated: CASSTRTANSPLHF.

The V call is TRBV3-1 (or the pseudogene TRBV3-2), the J call TRBJ1-3; 9 nucleotides line up with TRBD1. The CDR3 consists of 17 residues. The ends lost 1 base at V and 4 bases at J; junction bases unmatched: 8. Germline V lookup: CDR1 LGHDT, CDR2 YNNKEL (reference sequence). This CDR3 reads CASSQAANRGPGNTIYF. CDR3 DNA sequence: TGTGCCAGCAGCCAAGCAGCCAACAGGGGGCCCGGAAACACCATATATTTT.

The rearrangement links TRBV28 to TRBJ2-7; the match to TRBD1 covers 10 bases. Trimming removed 6 bases from V and 6 bases from J; junction bases left unmatched: 8. CDR1 and CDR2 (germline): MDHEN, SYDVKM. The length of the CDR3 is 14 residues. CDR3 sequence: CASRSGQGFGEQYF. The CDR3 DNA reads TGTGCCAGCAGGTCGGGACAGGGGTTCGGCGAGCAGTACTTC. The whole variable domain, remainder taken from reference TRBV28 and TRBJ2-7, is DVKVTQSSRYLVKRTGEKVFLECVQDMDHENMFWYRQDPGLGLRLIYFSYDVKMKEKGDIPEGYSVSREKKERFSLILESASTNQTSMYLCASRSGQGFGEQYFGPGTRLTVT.

The rearrangement joins TRBV15 to TRBJ2-3; 7 bases are shared with TRBD2. CDR1 LNHNV and CDR2 YYDKDF come from the germline V gene (reference sequence). V dropped 6 bases and J dropped 4; count of bases not matched to a gene: 4. The CDR3 has 13 residues. Written as DNA, the CDR3 is TGTGCCACCAGTAGTCTAGCGGCAGATACGCAGTATTTT. As protein: CATSSLAADTQYF.

The chain recombines TRBV9 with TRBJ1-5; D remains unclear. Germline V gene data show CDR1 as SGDLS and CDR2 as YYNGEE. Trimming removed 2 bases at V and 0 bases at J, with 15 bases between. The CDR3 loop spans 17 amino acids. CDR3: CASSVGDRRYSNQPQHF. CDR3 in DNA: TGTGCCAGCAGCGTTGGAGACCGACGCTATAGCAATCAGCCCCAGCATTTT.

This rearrangement joins TRBV29-1 to TRBJ1-1; D unresolved. CDR3 length: 12 residues. V was clipped by 6 bases and J by 3 bases, with 11 bases between them. The germline V gene encodes CDR1 SQVTM and CDR2 ANQGSEA. The DNA of the CDR3 is TGCAGCGTACTCCCTGAAGACACTGAAGCTTTCTTT. It translates to CSVLPEDTEAFF.

This rearrangement joins TRBV6-5 to TRBJ2-7; 7 bases fit TRBD2. V gave up 4 bases and J gave up 0 bases; unmatched junction bases: 9. Germline CDR1 and CDR2: MNHEY and SVGAGI. This CDR3 comprises 16 residues. DNA for the CDR3: TGTGCCAGCAGTTCCGTTCCTAGCGGCATCTCCTACGAGCAGTACTTC. The encoded protein is CASSSVPSGISYEQYF.

The CDR3 sequence: CSVRGLAGEEQYF. The CDR3, as DNA: TGCAGCGTGAGGGGACTAGCGGGAGAAGAGCAGTACTTC. This chain uses TRBV29-1 with TRBJ2-7; TRBD2 aligns across 14 bases. V gave up 6 bases and J gave up 7 bases; unmatched junction bases: 5. Germline CDR1 reads SQVTM; CDR2 reads ANQGSEA. CDR3 size: 13 residues.

The chain joins TRBV28 to TRBJ1-1; TRBD1 is a possible D gene (5 bases). This CDR3 has 13 residues. The V and J ends lost 3 bases and 7 bases respectively, with 12 bases between them. Germline V CDR1 and CDR2: MDHEN, SYDVKM. As DNA, the CDR3 is TGTGCCAGCAGTTTCGCGGGGACCTTTGAAGCTTTCTTT. Its protein is CASSFAGTFEAFF.

The V call is TRBV7-2, the J call TRBJ1-2, with D unclear. V was pared by 1 base and J by 5 bases, with 14 bases between. This CDR3 spans 15 amino acids. Germline V lookup: CDR1 SGHTA, CDR2 FQGNSA. This CDR3 is CASSLGSGEMYGYTF. CDR3 DNA: TGTGCCAGCAGCTTAGGTTCAGGTGAAATGTATGGCTACACCTTC.

CDR3 loop: CASSESGPSQETQYF. For the CDR3, the DNA is TGTGCCAGCAGTGAATCGGGTCCTTCTCAGGAGACCCAGTACTTC. This chain joins TRBV2 and TRBJ2-5, with no clear D. This CDR3 has 15 amino acids. Per germline, CDR1 SNHLY and CDR2 FYNNEI. V dropped 2 bases and J dropped 5 bases, with 15 bases sitting between them. The whole variable domain, filled in from reference TRBV2 and TRBJ2-5, reads EPEVTQTPSHQVTQMGQEVILRCVPISNHLYFYWYRQILGQKVEFLVSFYNNEISEKSEIFDDQFSVERPDGSNFTLKIRSTKLEDSAMYFCASSESGPSQETQYFGPGTRLLVL.

The genes are TRBV7-9 and TRBJ2-2; 8 nucleotides line up with TRBD2. The CDR3 length is 17 residues. With V trimmed by 5 bases and J by 7 bases, 15 bases remained unmatched. Germline V lookup: CDR1 SEHNR, CDR2 FQNEAQ (reference sequence). DNA for the CDR3: TGTGCCAGCAGCCCTATGGGACTAGATCCCTTTAGCGGGGAGCTGTTTTTT. Translating gives CASSPMGLDPFSGELFF.

This sequence joins TRBV20-1 and TRBJ1-3; no clear D. The CDR3 runs 14 residues. V was trimmed by 3 bases and J by 4 bases, leaving 13 bases between them. Germline V lookup: CDR1 DFQATT, CDR2 SNEGSKA (reference sequence). The CDR3 nucleotides are TGCAGTGCTAGTCGAAGGAGAGACGGAAACACCATATATTTT. Its translation is CSASRRRDGNTIYF.

The chain combines TRBV5-5 with TRBJ2-1, with D hard to call. With 4 bases removed from V and 8 bases from J, the gap between germline ends came to 13 bases. The length of the CDR3 is 13 residues. CDR1 is SGHKS and CDR2 is YYEKEE in the germline V gene (reference sequence). As DNA, the CDR3 is TGTGCCAGCAGCGCGCAGCCGGGTGATGAGCAGTTCTTC. Translation: CASSAQPGDEQFF.

This clone was seen a few times. The chain recombines TRBV10-3 with TRBJ1-6; D is unclear. The CDR3 is 14 amino acids. Germline CDR1 ENHRY, CDR2 SYGVKD. V lost 6 bases and J 3 bases, leaving 9 bases between the germline ends. Here the CDR3 DNA reads TGTGCCATCAGGAGGGTGGGCTATAATTCACCCCTCCACTTT. Protein: CAIRRVGYNSPLHF.

The chain employs TRBV4-1 and TRBJ1-1; D perhaps matches TRBD1 (5 bases). Germline V gene lookup returns CDR1 MGHRA and CDR2 YSYEKL. The V end was cut by 1 base, the J end by 4 bases, with 10 bases between. The CDR3 has 14 residues. The CDR3 spells CASSQGRGGTEAFF. The CDR3 DNA reads as TGCGCCAGCAGCCAAGGAAGGGGAGGCACTGAAGCTTTCTTT.

The table lists this clone with a count of one. The chain has TRBV18 and TRBJ2-1, with D maybe TRBD2 (5 bases). This CDR3 spans 15 amino acids. Germline values: CDR1 KGHSH, CDR2 LQKENI. The V end lost 0 bases, the J end lost 10 bases, and 16 bases lay between the germline ends. The DNA of the CDR3 is TGTGCCAGCTCACCACCGTCAACTAGAAACGGAGAGCAGTTCTTC. It codes for CASSPPSTRNGEQFF.

V gene TRBV19 combines with J gene TRBJ2-1; 8 nucleotides agree with TRBD1. The germline V gene encodes CDR1 LNHDA and CDR2 SQIVND (reference sequence). J was trimmed by 3 bases and V by 6 bases; bases with no gene match: 7. The CDR3 extends over 15 amino acids. CDR3 sequence: CASSLGQGIYNEQFF. CDR3 nucleotides: TGTGCCAGTAGCCTCGGACAGGGAATCTACAATGAGCAGTTCTTC.

This chain joins TRBV5-6 and TRBJ2-7; 8 nucleotides align to TRBD1. Germline values: CDR1 SGHDT, CDR2 YYEEEE. V lost 4 bases and J lost 2; bases outside the gene matches: 8. CDR3 size: 15 residues. CDR3 sequence: CASSGAGTGTYEQYF. CDR3 DNA: TGTGCCAGCAGCGGGGCCGGGACAGGCACCTACGAGCAGTACTTC.